This is a list of T cell receptor beta chains from one sample in a study of blood T cell repertoires in COVID-19. Assay used: immunoSEQ multiplex PCR; TCRdb lists only in-frame clones, some missing. The sample has 250,000 to 350,000 clones, about 81% seen once. Sequencing input: peripheral blood. These receptors came from a human donor with COVID-19, enrolled during active disease. The donor label of this sample is uncertain. Both conserved end residues are part of each CDR3. The D gene is left open where the match is weak. Some rows mark clone size as missing; the rest say once, few, many or name a class of expanded clone.

d_call	v_call	clone_size	j_call	cdr3_aa	cdr3_nt
.	TRBV6-4	once	TRBJ2-2	CASSTELGTGELFF	TGTGCCAGCAGTACAGAATTGGGCACCGGGGAGCTGTTTTTT
.	TRBV3-1/TRBV3-2	.	TRBJ1-1	CASSQVDSEAFF	TGTGCCAGCAGCCAAGTGGACAGTGAAGCTTTCTTT
.	TRBV30	.	TRBJ1-1	CAWAPESVVNAFF	TGTGCCTGGGCCCCCGAGTCGGTAGTGAATGCTTTCTTT
.	TRBV2	.	TRBJ2-7	CASRRDSYEQYF	TGTGCCAGCAGGAGGGACTCCTACGAGCAGTACTTC
TRBD2	TRBV9	.	TRBJ2-3	CASTRLAGESDTQYF	TGTGCCAGCACCCGACTAGCGGGAGAATCAGATACGCAGTATTTT
TRBD1	TRBV5-1	.	TRBJ1-2	CASSLLSDRGPNGYTF	TGCGCCAGCAGCCTACTATCGGACAGGGGGCCAAATGGCTACACCTTC
.	TRBV9	.	TRBJ1-4	CASSRTGTREEKLFF	TGTGCCAGCAGCCGGACGGGGACAAGGGAGGAAAAACTGTTTTTT
.	TRBV7-2	few	TRBJ2-1	CASSSWPRGVDEQFF	TGTGCCAGCAGCTCGTGGCCCCGGGGAGTGGATGAGCAGTTCTTC
TRBD1	TRBV30	.	TRBJ2-7	CAWNGQGLRSEQYF	TGTGCCTGGAACGGACAGGGTTTAAGATCCGAGCAGTACTTC
.	TRBV27	.	TRBJ1-2	CASMDLGGGYGYTF	TGTGCCAGCATGGACCTGGGGGGGGGCTATGGCTACACCTTC
.	TRBV9	.	TRBJ1-2	CASSRTENYGYTF	TGTGCCAGCAGCCGGACAGAAAACTATGGCTACACCTTC
.	TRBV6-2/TRBV6-3	.	TRBJ1-2	CASSYPAQGKFSDGYTF	TGTGCCAGCAGTTACCCCGCGCAGGGGAAGTTTTCAGATGGCTACACCTTC
.	TRBV7-8	.	TRBJ1-6	CASSLAPGGTNSPLHF	TGTGCCAGCAGCTTAGCGCCGGGGGGCACCAATTCACCCCTCCACTTT
.	TRBV7-2	.	TRBJ1-1	CASSLRSPLLQATEAFF	TGTGCCAGCAGCTTACGGTCCCCTCTACTCCAAGCCACTGAAGCTTTCTTT
TRBD2	TRBV6-4	once	TRBJ2-1	CASRTGTSGRSWNEQFF	TGTGCCAGCAGGACAGGGACTAGCGGGAGATCTTGGAATGAGCAGTTCTTC
.	TRBV28	.	TRBJ2-7	CASSRTQGFSHEQYF	TGTGCCAGCAGCCGCACACAGGGATTCTCCCACGAGCAGTACTTC
.	TRBV6-5	.	TRBJ2-2	CASSYRRINTGELFF	TGTGCCAGCAGTTACCGGCGGATTAACACCGGGGAGCTGTTTTTT
.	TRBV6-5	many	TRBJ2-7	CASSYRGRFYF	TGTGCCAGCAGTTACAGGGGCAGGTTTTACTTC
TRBD1	TRBV2	.	TRBJ2-1	CASKEDRDNEQFF	TGTGCCAGCAAAGAAGACAGGGACAATGAGCAGTTCTTC
.	TRBV19	.	TRBJ1-1	CASQYSGARGTEAFF	TGTGCCAGTCAGTATAGCGGTGCGCGGGGCACTGAAGCTTTCTTT
TRBD1	TRBV9	.	TRBJ1-6	CASSVAEQGGNSPLHF	TGTGCCAGCAGCGTAGCTGAGCAGGGGGGAAATTCACCCCTCCACTTT
TRBD1	TRBV27	.	TRBJ2-1	CASSHSLTGKPPHEQFF	TGTGCCAGCAGTCACTCCTTGACAGGGAAACCTCCCCATGAGCAGTTCTTC
TRBD1	TRBV7-8	.	TRBJ1-5	CASSLFAGTDNQPQHF	TGTGCCAGCAGCTTATTCGCAGGGACAGACAATCAGCCCCAGCATTTT
TRBD2	TRBV14	.	TRBJ2-1	CASSPGTSSYNEQFF	TGTGCCAGCAGCCCGGGGACTAGTTCCTACAATGAGCAGTTCTTC
.	TRBV18	.	TRBJ1-2	CASSPEIRTPGGYTF	TGTGCCAGCTCACCAGAAATAAGGACACCCGGCGGCTACACCTTC
.	TRBV12-1	.	TRBJ2-3	CASSSRTSGRLGGDTQYF	TGTGCCAGCAGCTCACGGACTAGCGGGAGGCTTGGGGGAGATACGCAGTATTTT
TRBD2	TRBV11-2	.	TRBJ2-7	CASSGTSGSMYEQYF	TGTGCCAGCAGCGGCACTAGCGGGAGCATGTACGAGCAGTACTTC
.	TRBV5-1	.	TRBJ1-1	CASTIVGGNTEAFF	TGCGCCAGCACCATCGTTGGCGGGAACACTGAAGCTTTCTTT
TRBD2	TRBV6-5	.	TRBJ2-7	CASSVTSDSYEQYF	TGTGCCAGCAGCGTTACTAGCGACTCCTACGAGCAGTACTTC